The 25 T cell receptor beta chains in this list originate from one sample, sequenced in a study of OX40 agonist ivuxolimab in advanced cancers. The data were produced by immunoSEQ multiplex PCR, yet TCRdb's version contains in-frame clones alone and is incomplete. The sample includes approximately 52,000 clones, approximately 84% seen only once; the top ten take 1.1%. Material: CD4+ or CD8+ T cells sorted from blood, obtained in a trial of the OX40 agonist ivuxolimab. These receptors all stem from an adult with an advanced solid tumor such as melanoma, head and neck, liver or kidney cancer.

V gene TRBV5-1 combines with J gene TRBJ1-1; no firm D call. CDR1 SGHRS and CDR2 YFSETQ come from the germline V gene. V lost 4 bases, J lost 0 bases, and 13 bases lay in between. The CDR3 runs 15 residues. CDR3 in amino acids: CASSRDTNMNTEAFF. The CDR3 nucleotides are TGCGCCAGCAGCAGAGACACGAACATGAACACTGAAGCTTTCTTT.

This clone appeared once. The chain carries TRBV4-2 and TRBJ1-5; a weak D match, TRBD1 (6 bases). Trimming took off 0 bases at V and 3 bases at J, with 15 bases between the two ends. Germline lookup yields CDR1 LGHNA and CDR2 YNFKEQ. The CDR3 covers 17 residues. This CDR3 is CASSQDNGQRINQPQHF. CDR3 coding DNA: TGTGCCAGCAGCCAAGATAATGGACAGAGAATCAATCAGCCCCAGCATTTT.

The V call is TRBV7-2, the J call TRBJ2-2; no reliable D call. Trimming stripped 7 bases from V and 1 base from J, with 16 bases between. This CDR3 contains 16 residues. Germline CDR1 reads SGHTA; CDR2 reads FQGNSA. CDR3 residues: CASTHGVIWNTGELFF. The CDR3, as DNA: TGTGCCAGCACCCATGGGGTCATTTGGAACACCGGGGAGCTGTTTTTT. The full variable domain, rest sourced from reference TRBV7-2 and TRBJ2-2, is GAGVSQSPSNKVTEKGKDVELRCDPISGHTALYWYRQSLGQGLEFLIYFQGNSAPDKSGLPSDRFSAERTGGSVSTLTIQRTQQEDSAVYLCASTHGVIWNTGELFFGEGSRLTVL.

The chain carries TRBV7-3 and TRBJ2-1; D is unresolved. The V gene lost 5 bases and the J gene lost 1 base, with 15 bases spanning the gap. CDR1 and CDR2 (germline): SGHTA, FQGTGA. CDR3 length: 16 amino acids. This chain's CDR3 is CASSRRVGQSYNEQFF. Here the CDR3 DNA reads TGTGCCAGCAGCAGACGAGTGGGCCAGTCCTACAATGAGCAGTTCTTC.

The V and J genes are TRBV7-2 and TRBJ2-7; 8 bases map to TRBD2. There are 14 residues in the CDR3. Germline V gene lookup returns CDR1 SGHTA and CDR2 FQGNSA. V shed 7 bases and J 1 base; nucleotides not matched to a gene: 6. The CDR3: CASTSGGPSYEQYF. The CDR3 nucleotides read TGTGCCAGCACCTCGGGGGGGCCTTCCTACGAGCAGTACTTC.

The chain links TRBV7-2 to TRBJ1-5; the match to TRBD1 covers 10 bases. The CDR3 is 16 amino acids. After removal of 5 bases from V and 4 bases from J, the junction contained 8 bases not matched to a gene. In germline, CDR1 is SGHTA, CDR2 FQGNSA. Written as DNA, the CDR3 is TGTGCCAGCAGCCCCAATGGACAGGGGGGAAATCAGCCCCAGCATTTT. Its translation: CASSPNGQGGNQPQHF.

The chain joins TRBV7-9 to TRBJ2-1, with 10 bases that match TRBD2. Unmatched junction bases numbered 6, after V lost 10 bases and J lost 0 bases. Per the germline V gene, CDR1 is SEHNR and CDR2 is FQNEAQ (reference sequence). The CDR3 runs to 15 residues. CDR3 nucleotides: TGTGCCACCAGGCTAGCGGGAGTCTCCTACAATGAGCAGTTCTTC. Its protein is CATRLAGVSYNEQFF.

This rearrangement joins TRBV30 to TRBJ2-7; D not certain. Germline CDR1 reads GTSNPN; CDR2 reads SVGIG (reference sequence). Trimming took 2 bases from V and 4 from J, leaving 15 bases between them. The CDR3 contains 14 residues. CDR3 amino acids: CAWSHISKRYEQYF. The CDR3 DNA reads as TGTGCCTGGAGTCATATCTCGAAAAGGTACGAGCAGTACTTC. The full variable domain, rest sourced from reference TRBV30 and TRBJ2-7, is SQTIHQWPATLVQPVGSPLSLECTVEGTSNPNLYWYRQAAGRGLQLLFYSVGIGQISSEVPQNLSASRPQDRQFILSSKKLLLSDSGFYLCAWSHISKRYEQYFGPGTRLTVT.

V and J are TRBV4-2 and TRBJ2-5, with 10 positions matching TRBD2. CDR1 LGHNA and CDR2 YNFKEQ come from the germline V gene. This CDR3 contains 19 residues. Losses at the gene ends were 1 base for V and 2 bases for J; bases not matched to a gene: 13. The CDR3 here is CASSQAATRVAGGQETQYF. DNA for the CDR3: TGTGCCAGCAGCCAAGCGGCCACCAGAGTAGCGGGAGGTCAAGAGACCCAGTACTTC.

This sequence joins TRBV11-3 and TRBJ2-3; TRBD2 might be the D (7 bases). The V gene's germline CDR1 is SGHNT and CDR2 YENEEA. Trimming shortened V by 3 bases and J by 6 bases, and 13 bases separated the two germline ends. The CDR3 covers 14 residues. In DNA, the CDR3 is TGTGCCAGCAGCTTGGGGGGGGGCTCGGATACGCAGTATTTT. Translating gives CASSLGGGSDTQYF. Using reference TRBV11-3 and TRBJ2-3 for the parts outside the CDR3, the full variable domain is EAGVVQSPRYKIIEKKQPVAFWCNPISGHNTLYWYLQNLGQGPELLIRYENEEAVDDSQLPKDRFSAERLKGVDSTLKIQPAELGDSAVYLCASSLGGGSDTQYFGPGTRLTVL.

The chain uses TRBV7-2 and TRBJ2-7, with a possible D match to TRBD2 (6 bases). The CDR3 runs to 15 residues. V was trimmed by 5 bases and J by 3 bases, leaving 17 bases between them. CDR1 and CDR2 (germline): SGHTA, FQGNSA. CDR3 coding DNA: TGTGCCAGCAGCGAAAATCGGGGGAGCTTCTACGAGCAGTACTTC. Residues: CASSENRGSFYEQYF. Based on the CDR3 plus reference TRBV7-2 and TRBJ2-7, the full variable domain is GAGVSQSPSNKVTEKGKDVELRCDPISGHTALYWYRQSLGQGLEFLIYFQGNSAPDKSGLPSDRFSAERTGGSVSTLTIQRTQQEDSAVYLCASSENRGSFYEQYFGPGTRLTVT.

The chain combines TRBV11-2 with TRBJ2-7, with 9 bases matching TRBD2. This CDR3 is 18 amino acids long. From germline, CDR1 is SGHAT and CDR2 FQNNGV. V shed 4 bases, J shed 1 base, and the junction held 14 bases outside the gene matches. Written as DNA, the CDR3 is TGTGCCAGCAGCTCCCTCGGTTTGCGGGGGGGCCGGTCCTACGAGCAGTACTTC. Encoded protein: CASSSLGLRGGRSYEQYF.

The V gene is TRBV9, the J gene TRBJ2-6; tentatively, D is TRBD1 (6 bases). The V gene's germline CDR1 is SGDLS and CDR2 YYNGEE. Deletions cut 4 bases from V and 2 bases from J, with 19 bases between. The CDR3 runs 18 residues. The CDR3 DNA reads TGTGCCAGCAGCTCCGATCTTCGGGCAGGGGCTGGGGCCAACGTCCTGACTTTC. Encoded protein: CASSSDLRAGAGANVLTF.

The CDR3 region is CASSPRTGPYEQYF. The CDR3, as DNA: TGTGCCAGCAGCCCCCGGACAGGGCCCTACGAGCAGTACTTC. The V gene is TRBV11-2, the J gene TRBJ2-7; 8 nucleotides align to TRBD1. V lost 5 bases, J lost 2 bases, and 5 bases stayed unmatched. The CDR3 has 14 residues. Germline CDR1 is SGHAT and CDR2 is FQNNGV.

The genes are TRBV29-1 and TRBJ2-7, with 8 bases matching TRBD1. Germline values: CDR1 SQVTM, CDR2 ANQGSEA. This CDR3 is 13 amino acids long. Unmatched junction bases numbered 3, after V lost 3 bases and J lost 2 bases. The CDR3 sequence is CSVDRGQPYEQYF. Here the CDR3 DNA reads TGCAGCGTTGACAGGGGGCAACCCTACGAGCAGTACTTC.

The gene calls are TRBV11-3 and TRBJ1-4; D not certain. The CDR3 totals 15 residues. V dropped 5 bases and J dropped 8 bases, with 18 bases sitting between them. In germline, CDR1 is SGHNT, CDR2 YENEEA. CDR3 sequence: CASSLPLKRSEKLFF. The CDR3 DNA follows: TGTGCCAGCAGCCTCCCCCTCAAAAGATCCGAAAAACTGTTTTTT.

This rearrangement joins TRBV2 to TRBJ1-5, with a weak D call TRBD1 (5 bases). The CDR3 runs 13 residues. Germline CDR1 SNHLY, CDR2 FYNNEI. The ends were cut back, 7 bases at V and 7 bases at J, with 14 bases in the middle. The CDR3 is CASKGAVQQPQHF. CDR3 sequence (DNA): TGTGCCAGCAAAGGGGCCGTTCAGCAGCCCCAGCATTTT. Combining the CDR3 with reference TRBV2 and TRBJ1-5 gives the whole variable domain EPEVTQTPSHQVTQMGQEVILRCVPISNHLYFYWYRQILGQKVEFLVSFYNNEISEKSEIFDDQFSVERPDGSNFTLKIRSTKLEDSAMYFCASKGAVQQPQHFGDGTRLSIL.

This chain joins TRBV7-3 and TRBJ2-1; D might be TRBD2 (6 bases). The V gene's germline CDR1 is SGHTA and CDR2 FQGTGA. Trimming pared 5 bases from V and 4 bases from J, leaving 9 bases between. This CDR3 is built from 13 residues. CDR3 coding DNA: TGTGCCAGCAGCAAGGGACTGTACAATGAGCAGTTCTTC. Translation gives CASSKGLYNEQFF.

The J gene is TRBJ2-7, the V gene TRBV4-3; a possible D gene is TRBD1 (6 bases). The V end lost 1 base, the J end lost 0 bases, and 10 bases lay between the germline ends. CDR3 size: 15 residues. From germline, CDR1 is LGHNA and CDR2 YSLEER. CDR3 nucleotides: TGCGCCAGCAGCCAAGGCCCAGGGGTCTCCTACGAGCAGTACTTC. Its protein product is CASSQGPGVSYEQYF.

The chain recombines TRBV21-1 with TRBJ2-1; the listed D gene, TRBD2, was not tested against the DNA. TRBV21-1 is reported as a pseudogene. This CDR3 contains 17 residues. The CDR3 loop reads CASSKAPGLAGAGEQFF. The CDR3 region has the DNA TGTGCCAGCAGCAAAGCGCCGGGACTAGCGGGAGCAGGTGAGCAGTTCTTC.

This sequence joins TRBV5-1 and TRBJ2-2, with D perhaps being TRBD1 or TRBD2 (6 bases each). The CDR3 is made up of 17 amino acids. Trimming left V 4 bases short and J 6 bases short, with 22 bases between. Germline V gene lookup returns CDR1 SGHRS and CDR2 YFSETQ. As DNA, the CDR3 is TGCGCCAGCAGCGCGGTCGGAGGGGGAAGGTGGCCCGGGGAGCTGTTTTTT. Translating gives CASSAVGGGRWPGELFF.

The V and J genes are TRBV4-3 and TRBJ1-3; D is unresolved. This CDR3 region has 13 residues. CDR1 is LGHNA, CDR2 YSLEER, per germline. The germline V and J ends were trimmed by 0 bases and 4 bases, with 4 bases remaining between them. The CDR3 region is CASSQDWGNTIYF. In DNA, the CDR3 is TGCGCCAGCAGCCAAGATTGGGGAAACACCATATATTTT.

V is TRBV5-4 and J is TRBJ2-2; 7 nucleotides agree with TRBD1. With V trimmed by 0 bases and J by 6 bases, 2 bases remained unmatched. Germline values: CDR1 SGHNT, CDR2 YYREEE (reference sequence). The CDR3 extends over 14 amino acids. CDR3 region: CASSLEGAAGELFF. The CDR3 coding sequence is TGTGCCAGCAGCTTGGAGGGGGCGGCCGGGGAGCTGTTTTTT. The full variable domain, rest sourced from reference TRBV5-4 and TRBJ2-2, is ETGVTQSPTHLIKTRGQQVTLRCSSQSGHNTVSWYQQALGQGPQFIFQYYREEENGRGNFPPRFSGLQFPNYSSELNVNALELDDSALYLCASSLEGAAGELFFGEGSRLTVL.

The rearrangement joins TRBV27 to TRBJ1-6, with a possible D match to TRBD1 (6 bases). The CDR3 totals 16 residues. CDR1 and CDR2 (germline): MNHEY, SMNVEV (reference sequence). Trimming shortened V by 6 bases and J by 1 base, and 13 bases separated the two germline ends. CDR3 amino acids: CASSGQMPSYNSPLHF. CDR3 DNA sequence: TGTGCCAGCAGCGGACAGATGCCTTCCTATAATTCACCCCTCCACTTT.

The gene calls are TRBV5-1 and TRBJ2-3, with D possibly matching TRBD1 (5 bases). Trimming took off 0 bases at V and 0 bases at J, with 11 bases between the two ends. Germline V lookup: CDR1 SGHRS, CDR2 YFSETQ. This CDR3 is built from 16 residues. The CDR3 here is CASSLGQFASTDTQYF. For the CDR3, the DNA is TGCGCCAGCAGCTTGGGACAGTTCGCTAGCACAGATACGCAGTATTTT.